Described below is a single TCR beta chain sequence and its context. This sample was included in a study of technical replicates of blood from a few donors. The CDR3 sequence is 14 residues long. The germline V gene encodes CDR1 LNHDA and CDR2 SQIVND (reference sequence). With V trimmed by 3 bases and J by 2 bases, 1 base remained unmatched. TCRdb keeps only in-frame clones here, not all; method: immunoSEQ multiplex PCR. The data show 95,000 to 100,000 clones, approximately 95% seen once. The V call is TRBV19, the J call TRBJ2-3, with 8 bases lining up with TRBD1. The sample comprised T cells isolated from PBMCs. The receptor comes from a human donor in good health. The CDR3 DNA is TGTGCCAGTAGTATGGACAGGGCCACAGATACGCAGTATTTT. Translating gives CASSMDRATDTQYF.